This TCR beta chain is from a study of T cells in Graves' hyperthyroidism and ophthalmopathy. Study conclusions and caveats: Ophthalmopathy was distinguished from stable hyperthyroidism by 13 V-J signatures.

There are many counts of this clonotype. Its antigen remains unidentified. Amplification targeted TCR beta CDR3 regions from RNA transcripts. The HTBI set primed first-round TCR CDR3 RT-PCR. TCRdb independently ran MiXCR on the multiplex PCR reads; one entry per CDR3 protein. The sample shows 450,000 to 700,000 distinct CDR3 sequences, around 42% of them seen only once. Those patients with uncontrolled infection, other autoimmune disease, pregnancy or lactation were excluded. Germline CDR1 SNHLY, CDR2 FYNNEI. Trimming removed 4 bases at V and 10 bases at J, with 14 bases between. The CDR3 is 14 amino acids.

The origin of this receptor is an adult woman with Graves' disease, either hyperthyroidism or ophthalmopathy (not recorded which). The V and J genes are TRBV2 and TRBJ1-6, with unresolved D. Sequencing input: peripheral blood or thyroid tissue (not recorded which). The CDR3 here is CASSVDLGSSPLHF. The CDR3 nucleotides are TGTGCCAGCAGTGTGGACTTGGGGTCCTCACCCCTCCACTTT. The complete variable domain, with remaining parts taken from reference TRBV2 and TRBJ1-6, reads EPEVTQTPSHQVTQMGQEVILRCVPISNHLYFYWYRQILGQKVEFLVSFYNNEISEKSEIFDDQFSVERPDGSNFTLKIRSTKLEDSAMYFCASSVDLGSSPLHFGNGTRLTVT.